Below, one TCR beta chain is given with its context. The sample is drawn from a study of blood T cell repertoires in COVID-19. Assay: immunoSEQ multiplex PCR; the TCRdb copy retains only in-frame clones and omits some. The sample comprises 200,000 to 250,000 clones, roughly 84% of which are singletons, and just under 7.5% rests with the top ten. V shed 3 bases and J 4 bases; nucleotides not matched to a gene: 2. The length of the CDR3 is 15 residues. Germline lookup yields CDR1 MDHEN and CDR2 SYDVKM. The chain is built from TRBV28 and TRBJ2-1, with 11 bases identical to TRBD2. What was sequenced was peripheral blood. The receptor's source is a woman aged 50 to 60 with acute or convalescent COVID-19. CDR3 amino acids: CASSFLAGGYNEQFF. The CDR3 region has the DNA TGTGCCAGCAGTTTTTTAGCGGGGGGGTACAATGAGCAGTTCTTC.